The 17 T cell receptor beta chains below all came from one sample that was sequenced in a study of T cell responses to AZD1222 COVID-19 vaccine. Produced via immunoSEQ multiplex PCR; TCRdb's table is partial and in-frame only. The sample records 150,000 or so clones, 94% being singletons. This material consisted of peripheral blood, taken 28 days after the second AZD1222 dose. The receptors were sampled from an adult who received the AZD1222 COVID-19 vaccine.

V is TRBV2 and J is TRBJ1-5, with a weak D call TRBD1 (6 bases). Germline CDR1 reads SNHLY; CDR2 reads FYNNEI. The CDR3 has 17 amino acids. V dropped 2 bases and J dropped 2 bases, with 16 bases sitting between them. The CDR3: CASSEFEGGLGNQPQHF. The CDR3, as DNA: TGTGCCAGCAGTGAATTTGAGGGGGGACTGGGCAATCAGCCCCAGCATTTT.

V usage is TRBV11-2 and J usage is TRBJ2-1, with unresolved D. Germline CDR1 SGHAT, CDR2 FQNNGV. The V end was cut by 1 base, the J end by 7 bases, with 14 bases between. This CDR3 comprises 15 residues. Here the CDR3 DNA reads TGTGCCAGCAGCTTAGTGCCCCTATCGACAAATGAGCAGTTCTTC. This sequence encodes CASSLVPLSTNEQFF.

V and J are TRBV12-5 and TRBJ2-7; no definite D call. Germline assignment: CDR1 LGHNT and CDR2 FRNRAP. The CDR3 contains 13 residues. Between the trimmed V and J ends, which lost 8 bases and 3 bases, there was a span of 14 bases. This CDR3 reads CASSSTAVYEQYF. Here the CDR3 DNA reads TGTGCTAGTTCCTCAACGGCCGTCTACGAGCAGTACTTC.

V usage is TRBV6-2 or TRBV6-3 and J usage is TRBJ2-7; 10 positions match TRBD2. Germline trimming cut 3 bases from V and 3 bases from J; bases unmatched to any gene: 11. The CDR3 length is 17 residues. Germline CDR1 is MNHEY and CDR2 is SVGEGT. The CDR3 reads CASSYLGLAGVIYEQYF. The CDR3 DNA sequence: TGTGCCAGCAGTTATTTAGGCCTAGCGGGAGTAATCTACGAGCAGTACTTC.

The chain uses TRBV7-9 and TRBJ2-1, with 8 bases lining up with TRBD2. The CDR3 extends over 15 amino acids. The germline V gene has CDR1 SEHNR and CDR2 FQNEAQ (reference sequence). Trimming at V came to 3 bases and at J to 4 bases, leaving 5 bases not matched to a gene. CDR3: CASSFDGTSYNEQFF. The CDR3 nucleotides are TGTGCCAGCAGCTTCGACGGGACTAGTTACAATGAGCAGTTCTTC.

V usage is TRBV5-5 and J usage is TRBJ2-7; D is unresolved. The germline V gene has CDR1 SGHKS and CDR2 YYEKEE (reference sequence). The CDR3 is made up of 16 amino acids. Trimming took 4 bases from V and 1 from J, leaving 18 bases between them. DNA of the CDR3: TGTGCCAGCAGCGAACCGCACACCGGGCTGTCCTACGAGCAGTACTTC. It is translated as CASSEPHTGLSYEQYF.

J is TRBJ2-1 and V is TRBV6-5; TRBD2 is a possible D gene (5 bases). Deletions cut 5 bases from V and 7 bases from J, with 15 bases between. The V gene's germline CDR1 is MNHEY and CDR2 SVGAGI. The CDR3 runs to 14 residues. The CDR3 bases are TGTGCCAGCAGTCCATATACTAGGAGGAATGAGCAGTTCTTC. Translation: CASSPYTRRNEQFF.

The CDR3 sequence is CASSPSDLYEQYF. CDR3 DNA sequence: TGTGCCAGCTCACCATCCGACCTTTACGAGCAGTACTTC. V gene TRBV18 combines with J gene TRBJ2-7; D uncertain. The CDR3 covers 13 residues. Trimming removed 2 bases at V and 4 bases at J, with 9 bases between. Looked up from germline, CDR1 is KGHSH and CDR2 is LQKENI.

This clone was seen more than once but under ten times. The V call is TRBV11-2, the J call TRBJ1-3, with D possibly matching TRBD1 (6 bases). The germline V and J ends were trimmed by 6 bases and 4 bases, with 16 bases remaining between them. Germline V gives CDR1 SGHAT, CDR2 FQNNGV. This CDR3 has 15 amino acids. CDR3 sequence reads: CASSYHRVRGNTIYF. The CDR3 region has the DNA TGTGCCAGCAGTTACCACAGGGTCCGAGGAAACACCATATATTTT.

The chain recombines TRBV5-6 with TRBJ2-1, with a tentative D call TRBD1 (6 bases). The CDR3 is made up of 14 amino acids. CDR1 is SGHDT, CDR2 YYEEEE, per germline. V gave up 4 bases and J gave up 6 bases, with 14 bases separating them. The CDR3 region has the DNA TGTGCCAGCAGCACCACGGGACAATTCAATGAGCAGTTCTTC. This codes for CASSTTGQFNEQFF.

This chain connects TRBV11-2 to TRBJ2-7, with D possibly being TRBD2 (6 bases). This CDR3 contains 13 residues. V was clipped by 5 bases and J by 7 bases, with 15 bases between them. Germline V gene data show CDR1 as SGHAT and CDR2 as FQNNGV. The CDR3 here is CASSRGTSQEQYF. In nucleotides, the CDR3 is TGTGCCAGCAGCCGAGGGACTTCCCAGGAGCAGTACTTC. Full variable domain (remainder filled in from reference TRBV11-2 and TRBJ2-7): EAGVAQSPRYKIIEKRQSVAFWCNPISGHATLYWYQQILGQGPKLLIQFQNNGVVDDSQLPKDRFSAERLKGVDSTLKIQPAKLEDSAVYLCASSRGTSQEQYFGPGTRLTVT.

The chain combines TRBV14 with TRBJ2-1; D unresolved. Trimming removed 0 bases at V and 3 bases at J, with 6 bases between. The CDR3 has 14 residues. The V gene's germline CDR1 is SGHDN and CDR2 FVKESK. CDR3 in DNA: TGTGCCAGCAGCCAAGAGGCTAGCTACAATGAGCAGTTCTTC. Translated: CASSQEASYNEQFF.

The chain has TRBV6-5 and TRBJ2-1; possibly TRBD1 or TRBD2 for D (5 bases each). Germline-derived CDR1 and CDR2 are MNHEY and SVGAGI. V was pared by 7 bases and J by 11 bases, with 15 bases between. The CDR3 is made up of 12 amino acids. This CDR3 reads CASNRPGVKQFF. The CDR3 DNA is TGTGCCAGCAACAGGCCCGGGGTTAAGCAGTTCTTC.

The V gene is TRBV7-3, the J gene TRBJ2-1; the D gene is possibly TRBD2 (5 bases). Trimming took off 5 bases at V and 2 bases at J, with 13 bases between the two ends. Germline V gene lookup returns CDR1 SGHTA and CDR2 FQGTGA. This CDR3 is 15 amino acids long. The CDR3: CASSLRANPYNEQFF. The CDR3 DNA sequence: TGTGCCAGCAGCCTGAGGGCCAACCCCTACAATGAGCAGTTCTTC.

The gene calls are TRBV5-1 and TRBJ1-4, with a weak D call TRBD1 (5 bases). Germline values: CDR1 SGHRS, CDR2 YFSETQ. This CDR3 has 16 amino acids. The V and J ends lost 4 bases and 4 bases respectively, with 17 bases between them. This CDR3 reads CASSLLPDSNNEKLFF. Here the CDR3 DNA reads TGCGCCAGCAGCCTCCTCCCTGACAGCAATAATGAAAAACTGTTTTTT.

The V and J genes are TRBV6-6 and TRBJ1-1, with 7 bases matching TRBD1. J lost 4 bases, V lost 5 bases, and 10 bases had no gene match. Germline V gene lookup returns CDR1 MNHNY and CDR2 SVGAGI (reference sequence). The length of the CDR3 is 15 residues. The CDR3 sequence is CASSQLTGDATEAFF. CDR3 bases: TGTGCCAGCAGTCAACTTACAGGGGATGCCACTGAAGCTTTCTTT.

The V call is TRBV6-5, the J call TRBJ1-5; TRBD1 might be the D (5 bases). The V gene's germline CDR1 is MNHEY and CDR2 SVGAGI. This CDR3 has 15 amino acids. Trimming shortened V by 6 bases and J by 2 bases, and 14 bases separated the two germline ends. The CDR3 DNA is TGTGCCAGCAGCGACGGGGCGCCCGGCAATCAGCCCCAGCATTTT. Its protein product is CASSDGAPGNQPQHF.